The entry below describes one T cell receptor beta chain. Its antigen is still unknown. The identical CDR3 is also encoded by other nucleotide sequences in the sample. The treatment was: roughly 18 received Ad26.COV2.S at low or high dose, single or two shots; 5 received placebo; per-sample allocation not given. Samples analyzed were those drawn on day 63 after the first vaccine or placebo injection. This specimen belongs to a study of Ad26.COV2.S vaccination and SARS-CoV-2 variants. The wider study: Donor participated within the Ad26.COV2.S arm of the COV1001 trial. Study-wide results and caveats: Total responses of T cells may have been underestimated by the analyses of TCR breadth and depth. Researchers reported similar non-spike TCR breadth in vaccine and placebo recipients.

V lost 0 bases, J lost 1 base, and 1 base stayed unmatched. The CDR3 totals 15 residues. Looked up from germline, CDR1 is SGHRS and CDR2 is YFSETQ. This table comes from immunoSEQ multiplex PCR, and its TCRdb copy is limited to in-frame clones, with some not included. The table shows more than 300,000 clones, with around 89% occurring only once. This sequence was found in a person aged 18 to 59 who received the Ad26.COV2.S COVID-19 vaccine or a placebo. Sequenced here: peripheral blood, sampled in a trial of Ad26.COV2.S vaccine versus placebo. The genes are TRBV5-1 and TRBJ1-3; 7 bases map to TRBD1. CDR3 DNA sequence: TGCGCCAGCAGCTTGGCAGGGGGTTCTGGAAACACCATATATTTT. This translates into CASSLAGGSGNTIYF.